These T cell receptor beta chains were read from a single sample in a study of patients with pleural tuberculosis. TCRdb redid the calling of the reads with MiXCR, one entry per CDR3 protein. The data hold about 30,000 distinct CDR3 sequences, with about 20% observed a single time. The sample comprised peripheral blood. The receptors come from a human donor with pleural tuberculosis. Each CDR3 is given with its conserved first and last residue. Each record gives: J gene, V gene, CDR3 protein.

J gene: TRBJ2-3; V gene: TRBV6-1; CDR3 protein: CASSEALTGGIADTQYF
J gene: TRBJ2-7; V gene: TRBV4-1; CDR3 protein: CASSQETAYEQYF
J gene: TRBJ2-1; V gene: TRBV3-1; CDR3 protein: CASSLARSSYNEQFF
J gene: TRBJ1-3; V gene: TRBV12-3/TRBV12-4; CDR3 protein: CASSLARRLGSGNTIYF
J gene: TRBJ2-1; V gene: TRBV12-3/TRBV12-4; CDR3 protein: CASTVSSEQFF
J gene: TRBJ1-2; V gene: TRBV29-1; CDR3 protein: CSVPNDMGYGYTF
J gene: TRBJ2-3; V gene: TRBV7-9; CDR3 protein: CASSSPVDGSYPTDTQYF
J gene: TRBJ2-1; V gene: TRBV28; CDR3 protein: CASTETGIWDEQFF
J gene: TRBJ2-5; V gene: TRBV5-1; CDR3 protein: CASSLVPGPETQYF
J gene: TRBJ1-1; V gene: TRBV25-1; CDR3 protein: CASRRSGHLNTEAFF
J gene: TRBJ2-3; V gene: TRBV4-3; CDR3 protein: CASSLRKGTPLDTQYF
J gene: TRBJ2-3; V gene: TRBV19; CDR3 protein: CASSFRDYISREDTQYF
J gene: TRBJ2-4; V gene: TRBV12-3/TRBV12-4; CDR3 protein: CASSPQLAKNIQYF
J gene: TRBJ1-4; V gene: TRBV6-1; CDR3 protein: CASSTSGQGYEKLFF
J gene: TRBJ2-7; V gene: TRBV7-9; CDR3 protein: CASSPWGDGGYEQYF
J gene: TRBJ1-5; V gene: TRBV4-1; CDR3 protein: CASSQVSGIKGNQPQHF
J gene: TRBJ2-7; V gene: TRBV4-1; CDR3 protein: CASSRLSLGLYEQYF